This is a list of T cell receptor beta chains from one sample in a study of T cells after posttransplantation cyclophosphamide. Assay: immunoSEQ multiplex PCR; the TCRdb copy retains only in-frame clones and omits some. This repertoire holds about 2,600 clones, and none appear only once. The material sequenced was PBMCs, taken 32 days after allogeneic stem cell transplant with posttransplant cyclophosphamide. These receptors were taken from a female patient aged 50-59 years who received an allogeneic stem cell transplant from a related donor, was CMV-positive, and had no GVHD. A share of the T cells may be of graft donor origin. Both conserved end residues are part of each CDR3. The D gene is left open where the match is weak. The size entry is marked missing in some rows and otherwise reads once, few, many or a size class.

abundance	d_gene	v_gene	j_gene	CDR3aa	CDR3nt
medium-sized	TRBD1	TRBV5-5	TRBJ1-2	CASSSGGTGGSHGYTF	TGTGCCAGCAGCTCTGGGGGGACAGGGGGCTCTCACGGCTACACCTTC
medium-sized	NA	TRBV19	TRBJ1-2	CASRTADSSGYTF	TGTGCCAGTAGAACCGCCGACAGTTCGGGCTACACCTTC
medium-sized	TRBD2	TRBV6-2/TRBV6-3	TRBJ2-7	CASLPGLAGVNEQYF	TGTGCCAGCTTGCCCGGACTAGCGGGAGTCAACGAGCAGTACTTC
many	NA	TRBV19	TRBJ1-5	CASSTLIRSNQPQHF	TGTGCCAGTAGTACCCTAATACGTAGCAATCAGCCCCAGCATTTT
many	NA	TRBV28	TRBJ1-5	CASTGGGGQPQHF	TGTGCCAGCACGGGCGGGGGCGGACAGCCCCAGCATTTT
medium-sized	TRBD1	TRBV18	TRBJ1-1	CASSAMTGGNTEAFF	TGTGCCAGCTCAGCCATGACAGGGGGGAACACTGAAGCTTTCTTT
medium-sized	TRBD1	TRBV10-3	TRBJ2-3	CASRGRDTDTQYF	TGTGCCTCCAGGGGGCGGGACACAGATACGCAGTATTTT
large	TRBD2	TRBV28	TRBJ2-7	CASRSAGVGYEQYF	TGTGCCAGCAGGTCAGCGGGAGTGGGGTACGAGCAGTACTTC
many	TRBD1	TRBV27	TRBJ1-1	CASSIYRGIAEAFF	TGTGCCAGCAGTATTTACAGGGGTATCGCTGAAGCTTTCTTT
many	TRBD2	TRBV4-2	TRBJ2-1	CASSQDPLAGVSYNEQFF	TGTGCCAGCAGCCAAGATCCACTAGCGGGAGTGTCCTACAATGAGCAGTTCTTC
many	TRBD1	TRBV7-8	TRBJ1-5	CASSLNRQGSNQPQHF	TGTGCCAGCAGCCTCAATAGACAGGGCAGCAATCAGCCCCAGCATTTT
medium-sized	NA	TRBV28	TRBJ2-7	CASTQFVTLSYEQYF	TGTGCCAGCACCCAGTTTGTCACGCTCTCCTACGAGCAGTACTTC
large	NA	TRBV19	TRBJ1-1	CASSIGVDMNTEAFF	TGTGCCAGTAGTATAGGAGTGGACATGAACACTGAAGCTTTCTTT
many	NA	TRBV7-8	TRBJ1-1	CASGRERGTEAFF	TGTGCCAGTGGGCGGGAACGGGGTACTGAAGCTTTCTTT
medium-sized	NA	TRBV4-2	TRBJ1-4	CASSRQGEKLFF	TGTGCCAGCAGCCGCCAGGGTGAAAAACTGTTTTTT
many	TRBD2	TRBV19	TRBJ2-5	CASSIAASGQETQYF	TGTGCCAGTAGTATAGCGGCTAGCGGACAAGAGACCCAGTACTTC
many	TRBD1	TRBV5-1	TRBJ1-2	CASSQGTGSLYGYTF	TGCGCCAGCAGTCAAGGGACAGGGTCTCTCTATGGCTACACCTTC
many	TRBD2	TRBV7-2	TRBJ2-2	CASSYSGRASWTGELFF	TGTGCCAGCAGCTATAGCGGGAGGGCGAGTTGGACCGGGGAGCTGTTTTTT
many	NA	TRBV5-1	TRBJ2-7	CASRPGGNSYEQYF	TGCGCCAGCAGACCCGGCGGGAATTCCTACGAGCAGTACTTC
few	NA	TRBV30	TRBJ2-7	CAWNGPDRAYEQYF	TGTGCCTGGAACGGCCCGGACAGAGCCTACGAGCAGTACTTC
many	TRBD1	TRBV13	TRBJ2-7	CASSSPGQGACEQYF	TGTGCCAGCAGCTCGCCGGGACAGGGGGCATGTGAGCAGTACTTC
many	NA	TRBV7-3	TRBJ1-3	CASSLEAQAGNTIYF	TGTGCCAGCAGCTTGGAGGCCCAGGCTGGAAACACCATATATTTT
medium-sized	TRBD1	TRBV24-1	TRBJ2-2	CATSDFGQGQIGELFF	TGTGCCACCAGTGATTTTGGACAGGGGCAGATCGGGGAGCTGTTTTTT
medium-sized	NA	TRBV18	TRBJ1-1	CASSESRGGTEAFF	TGTGCCAGCTCCGAGTCCCGAGGCGGCACTGAAGCTTTCTTT
many	NA	TRBV5-1	TRBJ2-2	CASSLGRDTSTTGELFF	TGCGCCAGCAGCTTGGGACGGGACACGAGTACCACCGGGGAGCTGTTTTTT
medium-sized	NA	TRBV6-1	TRBJ1-3	CASREHPGSGNTIYF	TGTGCCAGCAGAGAGCACCCCGGCTCTGGAAACACCATATATTTT
many	TRBD1	TRBV28	TRBJ1-2	CASRQGNYGYTF	TGTGCCAGCAGACAGGGGAACTATGGCTACACCTTC
medium-sized	TRBD1	TRBV6-6	TRBJ1-1	CASSYQGDTEAFF	TGTGCCAGCAGTTACCAGGGGGACACTGAAGCTTTCTTT
many	TRBD1	TRBV7-8	TRBJ2-1	CASSLEEGATGIF	TGTGCCAGCAGCTTAGAAGAGGGGGCCACCGGGATCTTC
many	TRBD2	TRBV12-3/TRBV12-4	TRBJ2-7	CASSTGTSGTEQYF	TGTGCCAGCAGCACCGGGACTAGCGGGACGGAACAGTACTTC
few	NA	TRBV27	TRBJ1-5	CASSLGAGPQHF	TGTGCCAGCAGTTTAGGGGCTGGGCCCCAGCATTTT
medium-sized	NA	TRBV25-1	TRBJ1-4	CASSEFPGGTAANEKLFF	TGTGCCAGCAGTGAATTTCCGGGGGGCACGGCTGCTAATGAAAAACTGTTTTTT
medium-sized	TRBD2	TRBV6-2/TRBV6-3	TRBJ2-7	CASNLGGAYEQYF	TGTGCCAGCAACCTGGGGGGGGCCTACGAGCAGTACTTC
many	NA	TRBV29-1	TRBJ1-1	CSVERRRGGVEAFF	TGCAGCGTGGAGAGAAGACGGGGGGGCGTTGAAGCTTTCTTT
medium-sized	TRBD1	TRBV18	TRBJ2-2	CASSPPGQGANGELFF	TGTGCCAGCTCACCCCCGGGACAGGGGGCCAACGGGGAGCTGTTTTTT
many	NA	TRBV12-3/TRBV12-4	TRBJ2-3	CASSSLIGGTDTQYF	TGTGCCAGCAGTTCGTTGATAGGAGGGACAGATACGCAGTATTTT
many	TRBD2	TRBV12-3/TRBV12-4	TRBJ2-7	CASSLRVLDVGLGSGRASEQYF	TGTGCCAGCAGTTTAAGAGTCCTGGACGTCGGGTTAGGTAGCGGGAGGGCCAGCGAGCAGTACTTC
medium-sized	NA	TRBV5-5	TRBJ1-6	CASSARQANYNSPLHF	TGTGCCAGCAGCGCCAGACAGGCAAACTATAATTCACCCCTCCACTTT
NA	TRBD2	TRBV29-1	TRBJ2-7	CSVEITTSGEQYF	TGCAGCGTTGAAATTACGACTAGCGGCGAGCAGTACTTC
large	TRBD2	TRBV7-9	TRBJ2-1	CASSLGRLAGGYYNEQFF	TGTGCCAGCAGCTTAGGAAGACTAGCGGGAGGGTATTACAATGAGCAGTTCTTC
many	NA	TRBV5-1	TRBJ2-5	CASSEPDGAQYF	TGCGCCAGCAGTGAACCGGACGGGGCCCAGTACTTC
few	NA	TRBV7-2	TRBJ2-7	CASSFSLERYEQYF	TGTGCCAGCAGCTTTTCGTTAGAGCGGTACGAGCAGTACTTC
medium-sized	TRBD1	TRBV9	TRBJ2-6	CASSPDRAGANVLTF	TGTGCCAGCAGCCCAGACAGGGCTGGGGCCAACGTCCTGACTTTC
medium-sized	NA	TRBV11-1	TRBJ2-3	CASNPLFPRGIRSTDTQYF	TGTGCCAGCAACCCTCTTTTCCCCAGGGGAATTAGGAGCACAGATACGCAGTATTTT
medium-sized	TRBD1	TRBV14	TRBJ1-4	CASSQDRSDRGGTNEKLFF	TGTGCCAGCAGCCAAGATAGGTCCGACAGGGGAGGAACTAATGAAAAACTGTTTTTT
many	TRBD2	TRBV11-2	TRBJ2-1	CASSFTGTSGSEQFF	TGTGCCAGCAGCTTTACCGGGACTAGCGGGAGTGAGCAGTTCTTC
many	TRBD1	TRBV10-3	TRBJ1-6	CAIRTDRDNSPLHF	TGTGCCATCAGGACGGACAGGGACAATTCACCCCTCCACTTT